The next 21 T cell receptor beta chains were all read from a single sample in a study of T cells after posttransplantation cyclophosphamide. Only in-frame clones appear in the TCRdb table, and some are missing; sequencing was by immunoSEQ multiplex PCR. This sample comprises over 25,000 clones, none seen once only. Sequencing input: PBMCs. The receptor set was obtained from a man between 45 and 60 years old in good health, CMV-negative, and a related stem cell transplant donor.

This clone occurred many times. V and J are TRBV7-9 and TRBJ2-7, with D possibly matching TRBD1 (7 bases). V was pared by 2 bases and J by 0 bases, with 17 bases between. The CDR3 runs 17 residues. CDR1 and CDR2 from the germline V gene are SEHNR and FQNEAQ (reference sequence). CDR3 protein: CASSLNARGDSSYEQYF. Here the CDR3 DNA reads TGTGCCAGCAGCTTAAACGCCAGGGGGGACAGCTCCTACGAGCAGTACTTC.

This clone was detected many times. The chain carries TRBV29-1 and TRBJ1-2, with D unclear. CDR1 SQVTM and CDR2 ANQGSEA come from the germline V gene. The V gene lost 0 bases and the J gene lost 7 bases, with 12 bases spanning the gap. The length of the CDR3 is 13 residues. The CDR3 DNA follows: TGCAGCGTTGAAGACCTGTCCAGAGGTGGCTACACCTTC. It yields the protein CSVEDLSRGGYTF.

This clone has at least ten counts. The chain uses TRBV7-6 and TRBJ1-1; a possible D gene is TRBD1 (5 bases). The V and J ends lost 0 bases and 1 base respectively, with 6 bases between them. Germline CDR1 is SGHVS and CDR2 is FNYEAQ. The CDR3 loop spans 14 amino acids. The CDR3 region is CASSLATGNTEAFF. The CDR3 DNA reads TGTGCCAGCAGCTTAGCCACAGGGAACACTGAAGCTTTCTTT.

This clone was observed many times. The rearrangement uses TRBV7-9 and TRBJ2-3; TRBD1 is a possible D gene (6 bases). CDR1 and CDR2 (germline): SEHNR, FQNEAQ (reference sequence). V was trimmed by 2 bases and J by 5 bases, leaving 14 bases between them. The CDR3 runs to 15 residues. As DNA, the CDR3 is TGTGCCAGCAGCTTAAGTCGACAGGCAGAAGATACGCAGTATTTT. Its protein is CASSLSRQAEDTQYF.

This clone was detected ten times or more. This sequence joins TRBV27 and TRBJ2-1; TRBD1 aligns across 9 bases. The CDR3 loop spans 14 amino acids. With V trimmed by 8 bases and J by 5 bases, 7 bases remained unmatched. Germline CDR1 MNHEY, CDR2 SMNVEV (reference sequence). CDR3 loop: CASRTGGVNNEQFF. The CDR3 nucleotides are TGTGCCAGCCGCACAGGGGGCGTCAACAATGAGCAGTTCTTC.

Ten or more counts support this clone. The J gene is TRBJ2-5, the V gene TRBV7-3, with D unresolved. V lost 0 bases and J lost 1, with 9 bases in between. Germline loops: CDR1 SGHTA, CDR2 FQGTGA. This CDR3 is 15 amino acids long. In nucleotides, the CDR3 is TGTGCCAGCAGCTTAACAGCCGCTACCCAAGAGACCCAGTACTTC. Its translation: CASSLTAATQETQYF.

This clone was observed many times. This sequence joins TRBV9 and TRBJ1-1; no definite D call. In germline, CDR1 is SGDLS, CDR2 YYNGEE. This CDR3 comprises 13 residues. Deletions cut 2 bases from V and 1 base from J, with 6 bases between. CDR3 DNA: TGTGCCAGCAGCGTCGCGGAGAACACTGAAGCTTTCTTT. Amino acids: CASSVAENTEAFF.

At least ten counts were recorded for this clone. The CDR3 DNA reads TGTGCCAGCAGTGTATCAGGGAGGTTGACTGAAGCTTTCTTT. It specifies CASSVSGRLTEAFF. This chain links TRBV6-1 with TRBJ1-1, with D possibly TRBD1 on 5 matching bases. The V end was cut by 4 bases, the J end by 5 bases, with 14 bases between. Germline CDR1 and CDR2: MNHNS and SASEGT. The length of the CDR3 is 14 residues.

This clone was observed at least ten times. The chain couples TRBV5-1 to TRBJ1-4; maybe TRBD1 (6 bases). CDR3 size: 14 residues. The V end was cut by 6 bases, the J end by 5 bases, with 14 bases between. Germline-derived CDR1 and CDR2 are SGHRS and YFSETQ. The CDR3 reads CASTTGKGNEKLFF. CDR3 bases: TGCGCCAGCACTACAGGGAAAGGAAATGAAAAACTGTTTTTT.

This clone was observed at least ten times. The V call is TRBV25-1, the J call TRBJ2-7; D possibly corresponds to TRBD2 (6 bases). In germline, CDR1 is MGHDK, CDR2 SYGVNS. The V and J ends lost 2 bases and 9 bases respectively, with 17 bases between them. This CDR3 region has 14 residues. The CDR3 bases are TGTGCCAGCAGTGAAGGAAATAGCGGTGCTCGGCAGTACTTC. This gives the protein CASSEGNSGARQYF.

The chain is built from TRBV15 and TRBJ2-3, with D possibly matching TRBD1 (6 bases). The CDR3 is made up of 16 amino acids. Germline CDR1 reads LNHNV; CDR2 reads YYDKDF (reference sequence). Trimming cost V 1 base and J 4 bases, with 15 bases left between them. This CDR3 reads CATSRVLGAEADTQYF. The CDR3 region has the DNA TGTGCCACCAGCAGAGTTTTGGGGGCGGAGGCAGATACGCAGTATTTT.

This clone was counted many times. The rearrangement uses TRBV30 and TRBJ1-2; a possible D gene is TRBD1 (5 bases). The V end was cut by 0 bases, the J end by 4 bases, with 6 bases between. Per germline, CDR1 GTSNPN and CDR2 SVGIG (reference sequence). There are 12 residues in the CDR3. CDR3 region: CAWSVGGYGYTF. For the CDR3, the DNA is TGTGCCTGGAGTGTGGGGGGCTATGGCTACACCTTC.

This clone was detected ten times or more. The chain recombines TRBV7-6 with TRBJ2-1; TRBD1 matches at 8 bases. With 0 bases clipped from V and 0 bases from J, the junction kept 4 bases outside the gene matches. This CDR3 has 17 residues. The germline CDR1 and CDR2 sequences are SGHVS and FNYEAQ. The CDR3 DNA reads as TGTGCCAGCAGCTTAGCCCGACAGGGGAGCTCCTACAATGAGCAGTTCTTC. Amino acid sequence: CASSLARQGSSYNEQFF.

This clone was seen repeatedly, ten times or more. V and J are TRBV7-7 and TRBJ2-1; D is unclear. Germline-derived CDR1 and CDR2 are SSHAT and FNYEAQ (reference sequence). The CDR3 length is 15 residues. V was clipped by 5 bases and J by 2 bases, with 13 bases between them. In DNA form, the CDR3 reads TGTGCCAGCAGCACCAATAGCAGAGCCTACAATGAGCAGTTCTTC. It translates to CASSTNSRAYNEQFF.

This clone was picked up many times. The rearrangement links TRBV4-1 to TRBJ1-1; 7 bases agree with TRBD1. This CDR3 spans 16 amino acids. Germline CDR1 and CDR2: MGHRA and YSYEKL. Trimming at V came to 2 bases and at J to 1 base, leaving 7 bases not matched to a gene. CDR3 sequence (DNA): TGCGCCAGCAGCCAAATAACCGGGACAGCGAACACTGAAGCTTTCTTT. Residues: CASSQITGTANTEAFF.

This clone occurred many times. CDR3 in amino acids: CSVGGLAGGNEQFF. In DNA, the CDR3 is TGCAGCGTTGGGGGACTAGCGGGAGGAAATGAGCAGTTCTTC. The chain links TRBV29-1 to TRBJ2-1; TRBD2 matches at 15 bases. V lost 4 bases, J lost 7 bases, and 2 bases stayed unmatched. The CDR3 has 14 amino acids. CDR1 SQVTM and CDR2 ANQGSEA come from the germline V gene.

In this sample, this clone turned up many times. The rearrangement uses TRBV21-1 and TRBJ1-1; TRBD1 reflects the table's D call only, with no check against the DNA. TRBV21-1 is deemed a pseudogene. The CDR3 extends over 13 amino acids. The CDR3 reads CASSKTENTEAFF. The CDR3 region has the DNA TGTGCCAGCAGCAAGACAGAGAACACTGAAGCTTTCTTT.

This clone was counted ten times or more. J is TRBJ2-1 and V is TRBV7-9; 8 bases agree with TRBD2. The V gene's germline CDR1 is SEHNR and CDR2 FQNEAQ (reference sequence). With V trimmed by 1 base and J by 3 bases, 2 bases remained unmatched. The length of the CDR3 is 15 residues. Here the CDR3 DNA reads TGTGCCAGCAGCTTAGGCGGGGGGAGCTACAATGAGCAGTTCTTC. Protein product: CASSLGGGSYNEQFF.

This clone has a count of ten or more. This chain joins TRBV11-2 and TRBJ2-3; possible D gene TRBD2, 5 bases. CDR1 is SGHAT, CDR2 FQNNGV, per germline. With 1 base removed from V and 4 bases from J, the gap between germline ends came to 9 bases. The CDR3 loop spans 14 amino acids. In DNA form, the CDR3 reads TGTGCCAGCAGCTTAGGCCGGACTGCAGATACGCAGTATTTT. It is translated as CASSLGRTADTQYF.

This clone has ten or more counts. This chain uses TRBV15 with TRBJ1-1, with a tentative D call TRBD1 (5 bases). CDR3 length equals 15 residues. The germline gives CDR1 LNHNV, CDR2 YYDKDF (reference sequence). V was trimmed by 1 base and J by 5 bases, leaving 14 bases between them. The CDR3 nucleotides are TGTGCCACCAGCAGAGGGGGTAGGGGTCAAACTGAAGCTTTCTTT. Amino acids: CATSRGGRGQTEAFF.

At least ten counts were recorded for this clone. V gene TRBV5-4 combines with J gene TRBJ2-5, with 10 bases identical to TRBD1. Trimming cost V 3 bases and J 7 bases; bases outside gene matches: 12. The germline V gene has CDR1 SGHNT and CDR2 YYREEE (reference sequence). The CDR3 sequence is 16 residues long. CDR3 nucleotide sequence: TGTGCCAGCAGCTGGGACAGGGGCCTCGCTTCGGTGACCCAGTACTTC. Translated, it gives CASSWDRGLASVTQYF.